In this sample, the clone carrying this T cell receptor beta chain turned up a few times. This sample is drawn from a study of cytomegalovirus exposure and HLA in healthy donors. The study ran its PCR with 60 Vbeta and 13 Jbeta primers. Libraries were prepared by immunoSEQ multiplex PCR; TCRdb keeps only in-frame clonotypes and omits some of them. The data hold 130,000 or so clones, with around 87% observed a single time. Input material: PBMCs. This sequence originates from a woman in her twenties or thirties in good health and CMV-seronegative.

The CDR3 DNA is TGCGCCAGCACCCCGGGACAGGGTCTGAGCACTGAAGCTTTCTTT. This codes for CASTPGQGLSTEAFF. The V gene is TRBV10-2, the J gene TRBJ1-1; 9 bases map to TRBD1. CDR1 is WSHSY, CDR2 SAAADI, per germline. J was trimmed by 4 bases and V by 7 bases; bases with no gene match: 10. The CDR3 contains 15 residues.